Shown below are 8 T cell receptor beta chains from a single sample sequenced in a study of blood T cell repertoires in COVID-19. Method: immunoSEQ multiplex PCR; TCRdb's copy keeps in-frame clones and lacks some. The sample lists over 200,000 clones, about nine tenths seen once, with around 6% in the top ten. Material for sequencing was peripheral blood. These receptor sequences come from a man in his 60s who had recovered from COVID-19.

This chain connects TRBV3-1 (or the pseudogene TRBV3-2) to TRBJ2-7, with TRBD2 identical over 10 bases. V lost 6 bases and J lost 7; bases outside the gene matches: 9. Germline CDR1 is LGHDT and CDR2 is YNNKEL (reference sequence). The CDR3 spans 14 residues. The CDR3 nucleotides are TGTGCCAGCAGAATCGAGCGGGGGGGTTGTGAGCAGTACTTC. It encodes CASRIERGGCEQYF.

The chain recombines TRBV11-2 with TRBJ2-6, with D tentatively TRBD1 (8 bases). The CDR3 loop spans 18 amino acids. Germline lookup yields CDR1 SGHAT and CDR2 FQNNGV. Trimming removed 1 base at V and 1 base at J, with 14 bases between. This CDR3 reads CASSLGAQGGSGANVLTF. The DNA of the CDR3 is TGTGCCAGCAGCTTAGGAGCACAGGGGGGGTCTGGGGCCAACGTCCTGACTTTC.

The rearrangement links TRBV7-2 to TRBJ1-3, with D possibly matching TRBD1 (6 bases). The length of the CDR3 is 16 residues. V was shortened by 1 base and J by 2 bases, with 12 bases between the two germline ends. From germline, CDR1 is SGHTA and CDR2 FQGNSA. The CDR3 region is CASSLGDPGAGNTIYF. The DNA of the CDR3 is TGTGCCAGCAGCTTAGGCGACCCAGGGGCTGGAAACACCATATATTTT.

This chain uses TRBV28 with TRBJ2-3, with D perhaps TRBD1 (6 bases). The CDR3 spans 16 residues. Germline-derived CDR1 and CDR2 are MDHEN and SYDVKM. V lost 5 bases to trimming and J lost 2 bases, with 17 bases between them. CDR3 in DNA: TGTGCCAGCAGTCACTCCAGGGGACCCGCCACAGATACGCAGTATTTT. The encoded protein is CASSHSRGPATDTQYF.

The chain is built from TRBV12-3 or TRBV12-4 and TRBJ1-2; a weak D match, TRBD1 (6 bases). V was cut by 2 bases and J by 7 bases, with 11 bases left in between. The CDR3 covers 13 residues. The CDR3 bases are TGTGCCAGCAGTTTATTACAGGGATCTGGCTACACCTTC. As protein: CASSLLQGSGYTF.

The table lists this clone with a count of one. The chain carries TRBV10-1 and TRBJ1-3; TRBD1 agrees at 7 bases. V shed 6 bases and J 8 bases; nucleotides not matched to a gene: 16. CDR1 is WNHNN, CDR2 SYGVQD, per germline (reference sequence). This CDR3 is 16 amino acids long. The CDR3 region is CASRRSQGNPTHTIYF. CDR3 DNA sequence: TGCGCCAGCAGGAGATCACAGGGGAATCCCACCCACACCATATATTTT.

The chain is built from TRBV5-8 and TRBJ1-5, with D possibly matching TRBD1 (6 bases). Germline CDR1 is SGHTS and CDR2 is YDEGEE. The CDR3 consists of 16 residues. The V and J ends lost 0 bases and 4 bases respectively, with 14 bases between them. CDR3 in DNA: TGTGCCAGCAGCTTGGGGCCGGACAGACTGAATCAGCCCCAGCATTTT. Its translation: CASSLGPDRLNQPQHF.

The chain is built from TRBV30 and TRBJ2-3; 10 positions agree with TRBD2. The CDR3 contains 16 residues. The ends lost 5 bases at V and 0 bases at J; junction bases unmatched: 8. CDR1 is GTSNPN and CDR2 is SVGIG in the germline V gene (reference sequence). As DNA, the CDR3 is TGTGCCTGGGGACCGGGACTAGCGCCTAGCACAGATACGCAGTATTTT. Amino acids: CAWGPGLAPSTDTQYF.